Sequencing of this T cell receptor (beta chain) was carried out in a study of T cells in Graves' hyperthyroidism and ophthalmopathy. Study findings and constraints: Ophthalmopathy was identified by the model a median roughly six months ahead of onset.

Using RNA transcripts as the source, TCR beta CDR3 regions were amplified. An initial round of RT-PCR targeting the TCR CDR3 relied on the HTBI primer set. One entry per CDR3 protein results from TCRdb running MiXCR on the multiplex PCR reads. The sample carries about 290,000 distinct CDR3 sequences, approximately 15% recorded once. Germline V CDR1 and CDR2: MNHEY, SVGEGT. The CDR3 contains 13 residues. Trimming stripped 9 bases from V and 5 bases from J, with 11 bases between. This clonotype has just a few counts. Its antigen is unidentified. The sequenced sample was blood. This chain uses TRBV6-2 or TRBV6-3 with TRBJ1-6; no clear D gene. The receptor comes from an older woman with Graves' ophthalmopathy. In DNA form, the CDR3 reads TGTGCCAGTGAGGACGGAAATAATTCACCCCTCCACTTT. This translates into CASEDGNNSPLHF.